This TCR beta chain was captured in a study of cytomegalovirus exposure and HLA in healthy donors. General study findings and limits: Association of a missense DCLRE1C variant with TCR beta V- and J-gene trimming was reported in a later analysis. No immune exposure information besides CMV serostatus was available.

CDR1 is WNHNN, CDR2 SYGVQD, per germline (reference sequence). Trimming stripped 2 bases from V and 6 bases from J, with 8 bases between. CDR3 length: 13 amino acids. 13 Jbeta primers and 60 Vbeta primers were used for the PCR. Profiled with immunoSEQ multiplex PCR; TCRdb holds only in-frame clones, not every one. The profile shows 150,000 or so clones, less than 10% of them singletons. A few counts support this clone. Its antigen is currently unknown. The source is a man aged 45 to 65 in good health and CMV-seronegative. The rearrangement links TRBV10-1 to TRBJ1-5, with D uncertain. The sample taken for sequencing was PBMCs. As DNA, the CDR3 is TGCGCCAGCAGTGAGGGAGCGGGTCAGCCCCAGCATTTT. This gives the protein CASSEGAGQPQHF.